A selection of T cell receptor beta chains follows, all from one sample in a study of cytomegalovirus exposure and HLA in healthy donors. Repertoires were generated with immunoSEQ multiplex PCR, while TCRdb's copy carries only in-frame clones and drops some. The table includes approximately 90,000 clones, under 85% detected once. The source material was PBMCs. Every receptor here comes from a male donor in good health and CMV-seronegative. Each CDR3 is given with its conserved first and last residue. A D gene is named only where the DNA matches it firmly. Clone size is shown for a subset of rows, as once, few, many or a class of expanded clone.

length	V	size	J	D	DNA	CDR3
16	TRBV9	-	TRBJ2-7	TRBD1	TGTGCCAGCAGAGTAAAAGAAGGACAGGCCGCTAACGAGCAGTACTTC	CASRVKEGQAANEQYF
13	TRBV7-3	-	TRBJ2-3	-	TGTGCCAGCAGCTCGGGCGGGTCAGATACGCAGTATTTT	CASSSGGSDTQYF
12	TRBV5-8	-	TRBJ1-5	-	TGTGCCAGCAGACTAAGGGGTCAGCCCCAGCATTTT	CASRLRGQPQHF
17	TRBV21-1	-	TRBJ2-7	-	TGTGCCAGCCCTGGACTAGCGGGAGGGAGGCCCACGAGCGAGCAGTACTTC	CASPGLAGGRPTSEQYF
14	TRBV28	-	TRBJ2-7	-	TGTGCCAGCATCAGCAGGGAAAGCTTAACCGAGCAGTACTTC	CASISRESLTEQYF
13	TRBV29-1	-	TRBJ1-5	-	TGCAGCGTTGGGGCCGCTGCTAATCAGCCCCAGCATTTT	CSVGAAANQPQHF
16	TRBV28	-	TRBJ1-1	TRBD1	TGTGCCAGCAGGGACTTTCCGGGACAGGGAGACACTGAAGCTTTCTTT	CASRDFPGQGDTEAFF
14	TRBV7-9	-	TRBJ2-5	-	TGTGCCAGCAGCCCATTCTCCGGGGGAGAGACCCAGTACTTC	CASSPFSGGETQYF
12	TRBV12-5	-	TRBJ1-1	-	TGTGCTAGTGGTTCATCAAACACTGAAGCTTTCTTT	CASGSSNTEAFF
11	TRBV28	-	TRBJ2-7	-	TGTGCCAGCAGTTATCCGGGGGAGCAGTACTTC	CASSYPGEQYF
13	TRBV28	-	TRBJ1-2	TRBD1	TGTGCCAGCACCTCGGACAGGACCCATGGCTACACCTTC	CASTSDRTHGYTF
15	TRBV6-1	-	TRBJ1-3	-	TGTGCCAGCAGTGAATCAGGGGTGGCGGGAAACACCATATATTTT	CASSESGVAGNTIYF
15	TRBV4-2	-	TRBJ2-3	TRBD2	TGTGCCAGCAGCTGGGGACTAGCGGAAGATGATACGCAGTATTTT	CASSWGLAEDDTQYF
14	TRBV5-1	once	TRBJ2-1	-	TGCGCCAGTAAAGACAGGATTTCCTACAATGAGCAGTTCTTC	CASKDRISYNEQFF
14	TRBV7-3	many	TRBJ2-1	TRBD1	TGTGCCAGCAGCTGGACAGGGGGCGGCGATGAGCAGTTCTTC	CASSWTGGGDEQFF
13	TRBV28	-	TRBJ1-2	TRBD1	TGTGCCAGCAGGACAGGGTCTAACTATGGCTACACCTTC	CASRTGSNYGYTF
12	TRBV19	-	TRBJ2-5	-	TGTGCCAGTAACAACAACCAAGAGACCCAGTACTTC	CASNNNQETQYF
13	TRBV18	-	TRBJ2-7	-	TGTGCCAGCTCAGTAAGGGAGAACTACGAGCAGTACTTC	CASSVRENYEQYF
18	TRBV5-4	-	TRBJ2-6	TRBD1	TGTGCCAGCAGCTTGCGGCTGACAGGGGGGTCTGGGGCCAACGGCCTGACTTTC	CASSLRLTGGSGANGLTF
15	TRBV6-1	-	TRBJ1-6	-	TGTGCCAGCAGTGAGAGGAGCTCCTATAATTCACCCCTCCACTTT	CASSERSSYNSPLHF
13	TRBV9	-	TRBJ1-1	TRBD1	TGTGCCAGCAGCGGAACAGGGGTCACTGAAGCTTTCTTT	CASSGTGVTEAFF
14	TRBV4-1	-	TRBJ1-1	TRBD1	TGCGCCAGCAGCCGAACAGGGGGCAGCAATGAAGCTTTCTTT	CASSRTGGSNEAFF
15	TRBV7-2	few	TRBJ1-1	-	TGTGCCAGCAGCTTAAGTTGGAGTCTTGGTACTGAAGCTTTCTTT	CASSLSWSLGTEAFF
13	TRBV6-5	few	TRBJ1-6	-	TGTGCCAGCAGGATAGCAGGGAATTCACCCCTCCACTTT	CASRIAGNSPLHF
12	TRBV27	-	TRBJ1-2	TRBD1	TGTGCCAGCAAAGGGCAGGGGGATGGCTACACCTTC	CASKGQGDGYTF
13	TRBV6-5	-	TRBJ1-2	-	TGTGCCAGCAGTTACAGCCCCGACTATGGCTACACCTTC	CASSYSPDYGYTF
15	TRBV5-6	-	TRBJ2-7	-	TGTGCCAGCAGCTTGGTTCGCGGGGACTCCTACGAGCAGTACTTC	CASSLVRGDSYEQYF
17	TRBV19	-	TRBJ1-2	-	TGTGCCAGTAGTATAGATGGGTCTAGGAAGGCTAACTATGGCTACACCTTC	CASSIDGSRKANYGYTF
15	TRBV4-3	-	TRBJ2-2	TRBD1	TGCGCCAGCAGCCAAGAGGACAGGGCCACCGGGGAGCTGTTTTTT	CASSQEDRATGELFF
16	TRBV6-6	-	TRBJ2-7	-	TGTGCCAGCAGTACATCGAGGGCCATAAGGGACTACGAGCAGTACTTC	CASSTSRAIRDYEQYF
14	TRBV5-1	-	TRBJ2-2	-	TGCGCCAGCAGCTTGGGAGACACCGCCGGGGAGCTGTTTTTT	CASSLGDTAGELFF
16	TRBV10-1	-	TRBJ2-5	TRBD1	TGCGCCAGCAGTGATTTCACAGGGGGAGGCCAAGAGACCCAGTACTTC	CASSDFTGGGQETQYF
14	TRBV19	-	TRBJ2-2	-	TGTGCCAGTCGCAATGTCGGGAACACCGGGGAGCTGTTTTTT	CASRNVGNTGELFF
15	TRBV9	-	TRBJ1-1	TRBD1	TGTGCCAGCAGCGTCGCACGGACAGGGAAAAAGGGAGCTTTCTTT	CASSVARTGKKGAFF
16	TRBV6-4	-	TRBJ2-3	TRBD1	TGTGCCAGCAGTCTAGGTCGGACAGGGGGGACAGATACGCAGTATTTT	CASSLGRTGGTDTQYF
17	TRBV5-1	-	TRBJ1-3	-	TGCGCCAGCAGCCCCGGACAGTCCTATCTCTCTGGAAACACCATATATTTT	CASSPGQSYLSGNTIYF
14	TRBV7-9	-	TRBJ2-7	TRBD1	TGTGCCAGCAGCCCTCCGGACAGGCGATACGAGCAGTACTTC	CASSPPDRRYEQYF
15	TRBV5-1	once	TRBJ2-7	-	TGCGCCAGCAGCCCCTCCCTGACAGAGGTCTACGAGCAGTACTTC	CASSPSLTEVYEQYF
15	TRBV19	few	TRBJ1-5	-	TGTGCCAGTAGTATAGGGGGGGGGTTCGGCCAGCCCCAGCATTTT	CASSIGGGFGQPQHF
15	TRBV9	-	TRBJ2-5	TRBD2	TGTGCCAGCAGCGAACTAGCGGTGCAGCAAGAGACCCAGTACTTC	CASSELAVQQETQYF
15	TRBV4-1	-	TRBJ1-1	-	TGCGCCAGCAGCCAAAAACAGGTGATGAACACTGAAGCTTTCTTT	CASSQKQVMNTEAFF
16	TRBV4-3	-	TRBJ1-6	TRBD1	TGCGCCAGCAGCCAAGTCCCAGACAGGGATAATTCACCCCTCCACTTT	CASSQVPDRDNSPLHF
14	TRBV28	-	TRBJ2-7	TRBD1	TGTGCCAGCAGTCACCGGGACAGGGGTTTCGGGCAGTACTTC	CASSHRDRGFGQYF
12	TRBV11-3	few	TRBJ2-7	-	TGTGCCAGCAGCTTAGTGGGCGGGGAGCAGTACTTC	CASSLVGGEQYF
12	TRBV10-3	-	TRBJ1-1	-	TGTGCCATCAGTGAGGTGGCAGGGGAAGCTTTCTTT	CAISEVAGEAFF
14	TRBV7-2	-	TRBJ2-7	-	TGTGCCAGCAGCTTACTTGAACAGACCTACGAGCAGTACTTC	CASSLLEQTYEQYF
19	TRBV7-9	-	TRBJ2-7	TRBD1	TGTGCCAGCAGCTCATTACGGAGAGACAGGGGTCGCACCCCGTACGAGCAGTACTTC	CASSSLRRDRGRTPYEQYF
13	TRBV2	-	TRBJ1-2	-	TGTGCCAGCAGGGCAGATAATAACTATGGCTACACCTTC	CASRADNNYGYTF
15	TRBV6-5	-	TRBJ1-1	-	TGTGCCAGCAGTTTCGGACAGTCAATGAACACTGAAGCTTTCTTT	CASSFGQSMNTEAFF
16	TRBV7-9	-	TRBJ2-3	TRBD2	TGTGCCTCGGTGACTAGCGGGGGGGGCGGCACAGATACGCAGTATTTT	CASVTSGGGGTDTQYF
12	TRBV11-3	-	TRBJ2-7	TRBD1	TGTGCCAGCAGCGGACAGGGACACGAGCAGTACTTC	CASSGQGHEQYF
14	TRBV28	-	TRBJ1-1	-	TGTGCCAGCAGTTTACGACAGGCGATCACTGAAGCTTTCTTT	CASSLRQAITEAFF
15	TRBV5-5	-	TRBJ1-1	-	TGTGCCAGCAGCAACCGTACAGGGAGCAACACTGAAGCTTTCTTT	CASSNRTGSNTEAFF
13	TRBV5-1	-	TRBJ2-7	-	TGCGCCAGCAGCTTGTCCCCTCTGGAGGAGCAGTACTTC	CASSLSPLEEQYF
12	TRBV19	-	TRBJ2-2	-	TGTGCCAGTAGTATGGGGGGCGGGGAGCTGTTTTTT	CASSMGGGELFF
14	TRBV6-5	-	TRBJ1-2	TRBD1	TGTGCCAGCAGGGCGGGACAGGGAATGGGGGGCTACACCTTC	CASRAGQGMGGYTF
18	TRBV5-1	once	TRBJ2-7	TRBD2	TGCGCCAGCAGCCATGGGATCCTAGCGGGGGGGACAACCTACGAGCAGTACTTC	CASSHGILAGGTTYEQYF
16	TRBV11-2	-	TRBJ1-3	-	TGTGCCAGCAGCTTATATCGCGGGCCGGGGATTGACACCATATATTTT	CASSLYRGPGIDTIYF
17	TRBV28	-	TRBJ1-3	-	TGTGCCAGCAGGAGGCGGGGGTCTCTGGGAGGTGGAAACACCATATATTTT	CASRRRGSLGGGNTIYF
15	TRBV12-5	-	TRBJ1-5	TRBD1	TGTGCTAAATTCGCCGACAGGGTTGGAAATCAGCCCCAGCATTTT	CAKFADRVGNQPQHF